This TCR beta chain is drawn from a study of preoperative IRX-2 immunotherapy in early breast cancer. Sequencing used immunoSEQ multiplex PCR; TCRdb keeps in-frame clones, though not all of them. The sample has roughly 27,000 clones; 70% to 85% are singletons. The treatment was: preoperative locoregional IRX-2 cytokine immunotherapy. This phase Ib study tested locoregional IRX-2 cytokine immunotherapy given before surgery. This CDR3 contains 18 residues. The trim removed 4 bases at V and 5 bases at J, leaving 17 bases unmatched. The V gene's germline CDR1 is MNHGY and CDR2 SAAAGT. The clonotype originates from a human donor with breast cancer. This chain connects TRBV6-8 to TRBJ1-2, with 9 bases matching TRBD1. Sampling was carried out from a patient treated with IRX-2 immunotherapy. CDR3 coding DNA: TGTGCCAGCAGTTTCTTACCTTCCGGGACAGGGTTACGGTATGGCTACACCTTC. Protein sequence: CASSFLPSGTGLRYGYTF.